A single sample gave rise to the 28 T cell receptor beta chains below, sequenced in a study of T cell repertoires in cytomegalovirus infection. Via MiXCR, TCRdb re-called the reads, giving one row per CDR3 protein. The sample has 900,000 to 950,000 distinct CDR3 sequences, about a third seen once. For these TCRs, the target antigens are not known. Sequencing was performed on cultured CD8+ T cells from PBMCs, taken from culture after CMV antigen stimulation. The receptor source for this set is a human donor in good health (CMV status not recorded). Some clones in this sample may be carry-over from other donors' samples.

The CDR3 coding sequence is TGTGCCAGCAGCTTCGGGACTTTCTCAGCACGGGAGCAGTTCTTC. Translated, it gives CASSFGTFSAREQFF. This sequence joins TRBV7-8 and TRBJ2-1, with a weak D call TRBD2 (6 bases). This CDR3 comprises 15 residues. With 3 bases removed from V and 10 bases from J, the gap between germline ends came to 19 bases. Germline lookup yields CDR1 SGHVS and CDR2 FQNEAQ.

The V gene is TRBV27, the J gene TRBJ2-7; D may be TRBD1 (6 bases). In germline, CDR1 is MNHEY, CDR2 SMNVEV (reference sequence). The CDR3 extends over 13 amino acids. V dropped 2 bases and J dropped 6 bases, with 11 bases sitting between them. This CDR3 is CASSLHRDGEQYF. Here the CDR3 DNA reads TGTGCCAGCAGTTTACACAGGGATGGCGAGCAGTACTTC.

V usage is TRBV4-1 and J usage is TRBJ2-2; D is unresolved. The CDR3 contains 15 residues. Per germline, CDR1 MGHRA and CDR2 YSYEKL. V was trimmed by 0 bases and J by 0 bases, leaving 5 bases between them. CDR3 sequence (DNA): TGCGCCAGCAGCCAAGAACCAACGAACACCGGGGAGCTGTTTTTT. Translated, it gives CASSQEPTNTGELFF.

The chain links TRBV18 to TRBJ2-7; 7 bases are a match to TRBD1. V shed 3 bases, J shed 2 bases, and the junction held 4 bases outside the gene matches. The V gene's germline CDR1 is KGHSH and CDR2 LQKENI. This CDR3 comprises 14 residues. The CDR3 region has the DNA TGTGCCAGCTCACCCAGGGACAGAGCCTACGAGCAGTACGTC. This encodes CASSPRDRAYEQYV.

A few counts support this clonotype. The CDR3 spells CASSTGGEGYNEQFF. Written as DNA, the CDR3 is TGTGCCAGTAGTACAGGGGGAGAGGGCTACAATGAGCAGTTCTTC. The chain is built from TRBV19 and TRBJ2-1; 7 bases agree with TRBD1. Looked up from germline, CDR1 is LNHDA and CDR2 is SQIVND (reference sequence). CDR3 length: 15 residues. V lost 4 bases, J lost 3 bases, and 6 bases stayed unmatched.

This clonotype was detected ten times or more. The chain uses TRBV11-3 and TRBJ1-1; D is uncertain. Trimming cost V 5 bases and J 4 bases, with 17 bases left between them. Germline V lookup: CDR1 SGHNT, CDR2 YENEEA. The CDR3 runs to 15 residues. CDR3 sequence: CASSVTAPRSTEAFF. CDR3 bases: TGTGCCAGCAGCGTAACGGCACCCAGGAGCACTGAAGCTTTCTTT. Complete variable domain (other parts from reference TRBV11-3 and TRBJ1-1): EAGVVQSPRYKIIEKKQPVAFWCNPISGHNTLYWYLQNLGQGPELLIRYENEEAVDDSQLPKDRFSAERLKGVDSTLKIQPAELGDSAVYLCASSVTAPRSTEAFFGQGTRLTVV.

V gene TRBV12-3 or TRBV12-4 combines with J gene TRBJ2-4; either TRBD1 or TRBD2 may fit D (5 bases each). This CDR3 is 15 amino acids long. Trimming took 5 bases from V and 7 from J, leaving 18 bases between them. The CDR3, as DNA: TGTGCCAGCAGTCTCCCAGGGACGGCCGATAACATTCAGTACTTC. This codes for CASSLPGTADNIQYF.

V gene TRBV7-9 combines with J gene TRBJ1-1; D unresolved. V was cut by 5 bases and J by 6 bases, with 10 bases left in between. CDR1 and CDR2 from the germline V gene are SEHNR and FQNEAQ (reference sequence). The length of the CDR3 is 12 residues. The CDR3 nucleotides are TGTGCCAGCAGCGCGGACGGGGCTGAAGCTTTCTTT. It yields the protein CASSADGAEAFF.

J is TRBJ2-7 and V is TRBV27; tentatively, D is TRBD1 (5 bases). The germline V gene encodes CDR1 MNHEY and CDR2 SMNVEV (reference sequence). The CDR3 is made up of 16 amino acids. V lost 1 base, J lost 2 bases, and 15 bases lay in between. CDR3 sequence reads: CASSLLEHQGPYEQYF. CDR3 sequence (DNA): TGTGCCAGCAGTTTATTGGAACACCAGGGCCCCTACGAGCAGTACTTC.

This clonotype has a handful of counts. The V gene is TRBV7-9, the J gene TRBJ1-5; tentative D call: TRBD1 (6 bases). V was cut by 3 bases and J by 10 bases, with 10 bases left in between. Germline assignment: CDR1 SEHNR and CDR2 FQNEAQ (reference sequence). CDR3 length equals 12 residues. CDR3 nucleotide sequence: TGTGCCAGCAGCTTCCCACAGGGACCCCAGCATTTT. Its translation: CASSFPQGPQHF. The full variable domain, rest sourced from reference TRBV7-9 and TRBJ1-5, is DTGVSQNPRHKITKRGQNVTFRCDPISEHNRLYWYRQTLGQGPEFLTYFQNEAQLEKSRLLSDRFSAERPKGSFSTLEIQRTEQGDSAMYLCASSFPQGPQHFGDGTRLSIL.

In this sample, this clonotype turned up a few times. The chain combines TRBV7-9 with TRBJ2-2; D may be TRBD1 (5 bases). This CDR3 has 15 amino acids. V lost 6 bases and J 3 bases, leaving 14 bases between the germline ends. Per the germline V gene, CDR1 is SEHNR and CDR2 is FQNEAQ (reference sequence). For the CDR3, the DNA is TGTGCCAGCAGTAAATCCGGCAGGGACACCGGGGAGCTGTTTTTT. Translated, it gives CASSKSGRDTGELFF.

J is TRBJ2-3 and V is TRBV29-1; D is uncertain. This CDR3 region has 17 residues. CDR1 is SQVTM, CDR2 ANQGSEA, per germline. Trimming shortened V by 4 bases and J by 1 base, and 21 bases separated the two germline ends. The CDR3 here is CSVGGGNSPSRTDTQYF. As DNA, the CDR3 is TGCAGCGTTGGAGGTGGTAATTCCCCCTCGCGCACAGATACGCAGTATTTT.

The chain recombines TRBV12-3 or TRBV12-4 with TRBJ2-3; D is possibly TRBD1 or TRBD2 (5 bases each). The germline V and J ends were trimmed by 7 bases and 6 bases, with 17 bases remaining between them. The CDR3 has 14 amino acids. CDR3 amino acids: CASNGGRPADTQYF. CDR3 nucleotides: TGTGCCAGCAATGGGGGAAGACCGGCCGATACGCAGTATTTT.

This clonotype was recorded many times. The chain links TRBV6-1 to TRBJ2-7; 8 bases agree with TRBD2. The CDR3 covers 15 residues. V lost 5 bases and J lost 1; bases outside the gene matches: 7. The germline V gene has CDR1 MNHNS and CDR2 SASEGT. The CDR3 bases are TGTGCCAGCAGTCCTCATGCGGGGGGATCCTACGAGCAGTACGTC. This encodes CASSPHAGGSYEQYV.

The chain uses TRBV3-1 and TRBJ2-6; D call uncertain. CDR3 length: 16 amino acids. Germline V gene sequence: CDR1 LGHDT, CDR2 YNNKEL (reference sequence). The ends were cut back, 2 bases at V and 4 bases at J, with 12 bases in the middle. CDR3 region: CASSQPSYAGANVLTF. CDR3 coding DNA: TGTGCCAGCAGCCAACCTTCCTATGCGGGGGCCAACGTCCTGACTTTC.

This clonotype was counted only a few times. This sequence joins TRBV18 and TRBJ2-5; D gene ambiguous. The CDR3 has 15 amino acids. The germline V and J ends were trimmed by 0 bases and 0 bases, with 8 bases remaining between them. CDR1 is KGHSH, CDR2 LQKENI, per germline. The CDR3 sequence: CASSPPNGNQETQYF. The CDR3, as DNA: TGTGCCAGCTCACCACCCAACGGTAACCAAGAGACCCAGTACTTC. Drawing the rest from reference TRBV18 and TRBJ2-5, the complete variable domain is NAGVMQNPRHLVRRRGQEARLRCSPMKGHSHVYWYRQLPEEGLKFMVYLQKENIIDESGMPKERFSAEFPKEGPSILRIQQVVRGDSAAYFCASSPPNGNQETQYFGPGTRLLVL.

The chain uses TRBV6-5 and TRBJ2-7; D unresolved. Trimming stripped 8 bases from V and 0 bases from J, with 17 bases between. The V gene's germline CDR1 is MNHEY and CDR2 SVGAGI. This CDR3 spans 15 amino acids. CDR3 sequence: CASAEPSTSSYEQYF. In nucleotides, the CDR3 is TGTGCCAGCGCTGAACCGTCCACGAGCTCCTACGAGCAGTACTTC.

There are many counts of this clonotype. This chain uses TRBV7-2 with TRBJ2-3; 11 bases agree with TRBD2. With 4 bases clipped from V and 4 bases from J, the junction kept 4 bases outside the gene matches. This CDR3 spans 15 amino acids. Per germline, CDR1 SGHTA and CDR2 FQGNSA. The CDR3 nucleotides read TGTGCCAGCAGCTATAGCGGGGGGGCCGCAGATACGCAGTATTTT. Translated: CASSYSGGAADTQYF.

The table lists this clonotype with a count of one. The chain has TRBV6-4 and TRBJ1-2, with a weak D call TRBD1 (6 bases). Germline CDR1 MRHNA, CDR2 SNTAGT. Trimming pared 3 bases from V and 7 bases from J, leaving 18 bases between. This CDR3 is 15 amino acids long. CDR3 protein: CASSEAEGQGSGYTF. Written as DNA, the CDR3 is TGTGCCAGCAGTGAGGCGGAGGGGCAGGGGAGTGGCTACACCTTC.

This clonotype was seen more than once but under ten times. The chain uses TRBV9 and TRBJ1-1; D may be TRBD1 (5 bases). The CDR3 covers 14 residues. The germline CDR1 and CDR2 sequences are SGDLS and YYNGEE. V shed 4 bases and J shed 5 bases, with 15 bases lying between them. DNA for the CDR3: TGTGCCAGCAGCCCCCAAGACAGCTCTACTGAAGCTTTCTTT. It codes for CASSPQDSSTEAFF. The full variable domain, rest sourced from reference TRBV9 and TRBJ1-1, is DSGVTQTPKHLITATGQRVTLRCSPRSGDLSVYWYQQSLDQGLQFLIQYYNGEERAKGNILERFSAQQFPDLHSELNLSSLELGDSALYFCASSPQDSSTEAFFGQGTRLTVV.

This clonotype was detected ten times or more. V usage is TRBV7-6 and J usage is TRBJ1-1, with TRBD1 matching over 10 bases. J was trimmed by 5 bases and V by 5 bases; bases with no gene match: 17. The CDR3 sequence is 18 residues long. From germline, CDR1 is SGHVS and CDR2 FNYEAQ. In DNA, the CDR3 is TGTGCCAGCAGCCCCTCCCCTCTTCGGACAGGGGGGGGGACTGAAGCTTTCTTT. It encodes CASSPSPLRTGGGTEAFF.

The rearrangement joins TRBV5-4 to TRBJ1-2, with D possibly being TRBD1 (5 bases). CDR3 length: 14 amino acids. Germline CDR1 and CDR2: SGHNT and YYREEE (reference sequence). Trimming removed 4 bases at V and 6 bases at J, with 16 bases between. CDR3 sequence reads: CASSRGVFLDGYTF. Here the CDR3 DNA reads TGTGCCAGCAGCCGGGGCGTTTTCCTTGATGGCTACACCTTC. The full variable domain, completed using reference TRBV5-4 and TRBJ1-2, is ETGVTQSPTHLIKTRGQQVTLRCSSQSGHNTVSWYQQALGQGPQFIFQYYREEENGRGNFPPRFSGLQFPNYSSELNVNALELDDSALYLCASSRGVFLDGYTFGSGTRLTVV.

The rearrangement joins TRBV20-1 to TRBJ2-5; 13 bases fit TRBD2. V lost 0 bases to trimming and J lost 1 base; unmatched junction nucleotides: 2. Germline V gene sequence: CDR1 DFQATT, CDR2 SNEGSKA (reference sequence). The CDR3 covers 16 residues. Here the CDR3 DNA reads TGCAGTGCTAGAGAGGGACTAGCGGGGATCCAAGAGACCCAGTACTTC. Encoded protein: CSAREGLAGIQETQYF.

This clonotype occurred a few times. The J gene is TRBJ2-1, the V gene TRBV6-6, with 7 bases that match TRBD1. V dropped 7 bases and J dropped 12; count of bases not matched to a gene: 21. The length of the CDR3 is 16 residues. CDR1 is MNHNY, CDR2 SVGAGI, per germline (reference sequence). The CDR3 nucleotides read TGTGCCAGCATTAACAATTTAGGGGGCGAGAGAGGAGGGCAGTTCTTC. Translation: CASINNLGGERGGQFF.

The genes are TRBV27 and TRBJ2-5, with 11 bases that match TRBD2. Germline loops: CDR1 MNHEY, CDR2 SMNVEV (reference sequence). The CDR3 spans 19 residues. The trim removed 1 base at V and 2 bases at J, leaving 12 bases unmatched. The CDR3 loop is CASSLWVPRLAGNQETQYF. In DNA form, the CDR3 reads TGTGCCAGCAGTTTATGGGTTCCCCGACTAGCGGGAAATCAAGAGACCCAGTACTTC.

The chain couples TRBV5-1 to TRBJ2-6; D call uncertain. The CDR3 runs to 16 residues. In germline, CDR1 is SGHRS, CDR2 YFSETQ. V shed 0 bases and J shed 0 bases, with 7 bases lying between them. The CDR3 sequence is CASSLVAVSGANVLTF. As DNA, the CDR3 is TGCGCCAGCAGCTTGGTGGCGGTCTCTGGGGCCAACGTCCTGACTTTC.

The rearrangement joins TRBV18 to TRBJ2-5, with a possible D match to TRBD2 (5 bases). The germline V gene encodes CDR1 KGHSH and CDR2 LQKENI. The length of the CDR3 is 16 residues. V was shortened by 0 bases and J by 1 base, with 12 bases between the two germline ends. CDR3: CASSPPVQGLQETQYF. CDR3 coding DNA: TGTGCCAGCTCACCACCTGTCCAAGGACTCCAAGAGACCCAGTACTTC.

The V gene is TRBV7-4, the J gene TRBJ2-7, with a weak D call TRBD2 (6 bases). The V gene lost 5 bases and the J gene lost 2 bases, with 16 bases spanning the gap. The length of the CDR3 is 15 residues. Germline V gene data show CDR1 as SGHVT and CDR2 as SQSDAQ. The CDR3 nucleotides read TGTGCCAGCAGCCCCCTGGAGGGAATTCCCTACGAGCAGTACTTC. This gives the protein CASSPLEGIPYEQYF. Full variable domain (missing parts from reference TRBV7-4 and TRBJ2-7): GAGVSQSPRYKVAKRGRDVALRCDSISGHVTLYWYRQTLGQGSEVLTYSQSDAQRDKSGRPSGRFSAERPERSVSTLKIQRTEQGDSAVYLCASSPLEGIPYEQYFGPGTRLTVT.